These T cell receptor beta chains were read from a single sample in a study of CD8+ T cells in alopecia areata. Libraries were prepared by immunoSEQ multiplex PCR; TCRdb keeps only in-frame clonotypes and omits some of them. This table holds approximately 100,000 clones, 40% to 55% found once. Input material: CD4+ T cells sorted from blood. These TCRs come from a human donor with alopecia areata. Each CDR3 is given with its conserved first and last residue. D genes are given only for firm matches. Size tells how often a clone was seen (once, few, many) or the class of an expanded clone, and some rows leave it out.

clone_size	d_call	v_call	j_call	cdr3_length	cdr3_nt	cdr3_aa
few	-	TRBV28	TRBJ2-7	12	TGTGCCAGCACTTCCTCCGTTTACGAGCAGTACTTC	CASTSSVYEQYF
-	-	TRBV7-9	TRBJ2-5	12	TGTGCCAGCAGCCCGGGCGTCGAGACCCAGTACTTC	CASSPGVETQYF
-	-	TRBV5-1	TRBJ2-1	15	TGCGCCAGCAGCTTGGCCCAGGCTCGATACAATGAGCAGTTCTTC	CASSLAQARYNEQFF
-	-	TRBV29-1	TRBJ1-2	13	TGCAGCGTTAACCCGGACTGGGACTATGGCTACACCTTC	CSVNPDWDYGYTF
-	-	TRBV4-3	TRBJ2-3	15	TGCGCCAGCAGCCAAGATACCCTATACACAGATACGCAGTATTTT	CASSQDTLYTDTQYF
few	-	TRBV9	TRBJ2-5	13	TGTGCCAGCAGCTCAACAGGGTCGGAGACCCAGTACTTC	CASSSTGSETQYF
-	-	TRBV29-1	TRBJ1-2	13	TGCAGCGTTGAAGAAGTTCAAGGGACTGGCTACACCTTC	CSVEEVQGTGYTF
many	TRBD1	TRBV10-3	TRBJ2-6	17	TGTGCCATCAGTGAGTCTAAGGGGGCGGCTGGGGCCAACGTCCTGACTTTC	CAISESKGAAGANVLTF
-	-	TRBV18	TRBJ2-7	15	TGTGCCAGCTCACCACCGCTTTCAGGGCTCTACGAGCAGTACTTC	CASSPPLSGLYEQYF
-	-	TRBV4-3	TRBJ2-5	13	TGCGCCAGCAGCCAAGAGTCTTGGGGAACCCAGTACTTC	CASSQESWGTQYF
-	TRBD1	TRBV5-1	TRBJ2-1	12	TGCGCCAGCGGGACAGACAACAATGAGCAGTTCTTC	CASGTDNNEQFF
-	TRBD1	TRBV28	TRBJ1-6	15	TGTGCCAGCAGTTATGGCGGCAGGGGGAATTCACCCCTCCACTTT	CASSYGGRGNSPLHF
few	-	TRBV18	TRBJ1-1	12	TGTGCCAGCTCACCCTCGGACACTGAAGCTTTCTTT	CASSPSDTEAFF
-	-	TRBV2	TRBJ2-1	18	TGTGCCAGCAGTGAATCGGTTTTGGGGGCCGAGGGGAGGAATGAGCAGTTCTTC	CASSESVLGAEGRNEQFF
-	-	TRBV28	TRBJ2-5	12	TGTGCCAGCGGAACAACAATCGAGACCCAGTACTTC	CASGTTIETQYF
-	-	TRBV30	TRBJ1-3	14	TGTGCCTGGAGTGTACCAGAGTCTGGAAACACCATATATTTT	CAWSVPESGNTIYF
few	TRBD1	TRBV29-1	TRBJ2-1	13	TGCAGCGTTGCACACCCACAGGGGGATGAGCAGTTCTTC	CSVAHPQGDEQFF
-	-	TRBV11-2	TRBJ2-7	14	TGTGCCAGCAGCTTAGATAGGGCCCTGAGGGAGCAGTACTTC	CASSLDRALREQYF
few	-	TRBV29-1	TRBJ2-3	13	TGCAGCGCCCGAGGGGACCTCACAGATACGCAGTATTTT	CSARGDLTDTQYF
once	-	TRBV30	TRBJ1-2	13	TGTGCCTGGAGTGTGGGGGGCCTTGAAGGCTACACCTTC	CAWSVGGLEGYTF
-	-	TRBV10-3	TRBJ1-1	13	TGTGCCATCAGTGATGGGGCGGACACTGAAGCTTTCTTT	CAISDGADTEAFF
-	-	TRBV19	TRBJ2-1	14	TGTGCCAGTAAAGCGGCTGTCTCCTACAATGAGCAGTTCTTC	CASKAAVSYNEQFF
-	-	TRBV29-1	TRBJ1-5	15	TGCAGCGTTGTTCTGGGTTCGGGGGGCAATCAGCCCCAGCATTTT	CSVVLGSGGNQPQHF
few	TRBD1	TRBV7-9	TRBJ2-1	17	TGTGCCAGCAGCTTCAGAGGACAAGTAAGGGGGCACGATGAGCAGTTCTTC	CASSFRGQVRGHDEQFF
-	-	TRBV29-1	TRBJ2-1	14	TGCAGCGTTGAGGAGACTACCGCCTACAGGGAGCAGTTCTTC	CSVEETTAYREQFF
few	-	TRBV4-1	TRBJ1-2	13	TGCGCCAGCAGCCAAGATCTTGGCTATGGCTACACCTTC	CASSQDLGYGYTF
few	TRBD1	TRBV9	TRBJ2-3	15	TGTGCCAGCAGCGTAGGACAGGGTAATGGGGATACGCAGTATTTT	CASSVGQGNGDTQYF
-	-	TRBV2	TRBJ2-3	14	TGTGCCAGCACATGGGAAAGCGGTACAGATACGCAGTATTTT	CASTWESGTDTQYF
few	TRBD1	TRBV29-1	TRBJ2-7	12	TGCAGCGTGGAGGGACAGGTTAACGAGCAGTACTTC	CSVEGQVNEQYF
-	TRBD1	TRBV10-3	TRBJ2-2	15	TGTGCCATCACAGACGGACAGGGGAGTCCCGGGGAGCTGTTTTTT	CAITDGQGSPGELFF
few	-	TRBV29-1	TRBJ1-1	15	TGCAGCGTGTTGGAGGGAGGGGCTGGAGGCACTGAAGCTTTCTTT	CSVLEGGAGGTEAFF
few	-	TRBV2	TRBJ1-2	14	TGTGCCAGCAGGAGGGGAGACCAGGCCTATGGCTACACCTTC	CASRRGDQAYGYTF
-	-	TRBV11-2	TRBJ2-6	13	TGTGCCAGCAGCTACCTGCGGGCCAACGTCCTGACTTTC	CASSYLRANVLTF
-	-	TRBV30	TRBJ1-3	13	TGTGCCTGGAGCCTGGGAGTTGGAAACACCATATATTTT	CAWSLGVGNTIYF
few	-	TRBV29-1	TRBJ1-2	12	TGCGGGGGGACTGCCTCGGACTATGGCTACACCTTC	CGGTASDYGYTF
few	TRBD2	TRBV5-1	TRBJ2-3	16	TGCGCCAGCAGCTTGGTCGGCGGGGGGGCCCCAGATACGCAGTATTTT	CASSLVGGGAPDTQYF
-	-	TRBV29-1	TRBJ1-1	10	TGCAGCGCTGCCAACACTGAAGCTTTCTTT	CSAANTEAFF
-	-	TRBV2	TRBJ2-3	15	TGTGCCAGCAGTGCTGGTCTTGGTTACACAGATACGCAGTATTTT	CASSAGLGYTDTQYF
-	-	TRBV5-1	TRBJ2-3	14	TGCGCCAGCAGCTTGGCCCAGGGCACAGATACGCAGTATTTT	CASSLAQGTDTQYF
few	-	TRBV29-1	TRBJ2-7	14	TGCAGCGTGGGCCCGGGGGCCGGGGGCTACGAGCAGTACTTC	CSVGPGAGGYEQYF
few	TRBD1	TRBV29-1	TRBJ1-1	14	TGCAGCGTCGGAAGAGGGGGCACGAACACTGAAGCTTTCTTT	CSVGRGGTNTEAFF
-	-	TRBV29-1	TRBJ1-1	12	TGCAGCGCAACGACAGGCAACACTGAAGCTTTCTTT	CSATTGNTEAFF
-	TRBD1	TRBV5-1	TRBJ2-7	14	TGCGCCAGCAAACTCAGGACAGGGTCGTACGAGCAGTACTTC	CASKLRTGSYEQYF
many	-	TRBV29-1	TRBJ2-1	17	TGCAGCGTTGAGCCCCCTAGCGTGTTCTACTCCTACAATGAGCAGTTCTTC	CSVEPPSVFYSYNEQFF
once	-	TRBV5-4	TRBJ2-3	13	TGTGCCAGCACCCCCGCAACCACAGATACGCAGTATTTT	CASTPATTDTQYF
-	-	TRBV29-1	TRBJ2-1	13	TGCAGCGTCCTGGAAGGGGCGCAGAATGAGCAGTTCTTC	CSVLEGAQNEQFF
few	TRBD1	TRBV15	TRBJ2-1	15	TGTGCCACCAGCAGGGAGGACAGGGACCCTAATGAGCAGTTCTTC	CATSREDRDPNEQFF
-	TRBD2	TRBV4-1	TRBJ2-7	16	TGCGCCAGCAGCCAAGATCCGCGGGGGGCCGTATACGAGCAGTACTTC	CASSQDPRGAVYEQYF
-	-	TRBV2	TRBJ2-4	11	TGTGCCAGCCGGGACTTAAACATTCAGTACTTC	CASRDLNIQYF
few	-	TRBV29-1	TRBJ2-3	13	TGCAGTACCTCAGGGTCCGGCACAGATACGCAGTATTTT	CSTSGSGTDTQYF
-	-	TRBV27	TRBJ2-7	13	TGTGCCAGCAGTGCCCTCCAAACCTACGAGCAGTACTTC	CASSALQTYEQYF